This entry features one TCR beta chain sequence. Its antigen is still unknown. This CDR3 comprises 14 residues. CDR1 is ENHRY and CDR2 is SYGVKD in the germline V gene. Trimming shortened V by 0 bases and J by 7 bases, and 12 bases separated the two germline ends. The sample is drawn from a study of T-cell memory formation after mild COVID-19. Study as a whole: There were largely donor-specific TCR clusters. Study-wide points: A balance of CD4 and CD8 characterized clones contracting day 15 to 85, whereas later expanders leaned CD4+.

One entry per CDR3 protein, called by TCRdb with MiXCR from the 5' RACE reads. This table has 50,000 to 70,000 distinct CDR3 sequences, 12% appearing once. The TCR sequence derives from a man aged 18 to 30 who had mild COVID-19 (a few samples of this study predate the infection). Cell type and time point are not known. The sequenced material came from PBMCs or a T cell subset sorted from them (not recorded which). The J gene is TRBJ1-1, the V gene TRBV10-3; perhaps TRBD1 as D (6 bases). The CDR3 loop is CAISESGRGDEAFF. The CDR3 DNA sequence: TGTGCCATCAGTGAGTCGGGAAGGGGGGATGAAGCTTTCTTT.